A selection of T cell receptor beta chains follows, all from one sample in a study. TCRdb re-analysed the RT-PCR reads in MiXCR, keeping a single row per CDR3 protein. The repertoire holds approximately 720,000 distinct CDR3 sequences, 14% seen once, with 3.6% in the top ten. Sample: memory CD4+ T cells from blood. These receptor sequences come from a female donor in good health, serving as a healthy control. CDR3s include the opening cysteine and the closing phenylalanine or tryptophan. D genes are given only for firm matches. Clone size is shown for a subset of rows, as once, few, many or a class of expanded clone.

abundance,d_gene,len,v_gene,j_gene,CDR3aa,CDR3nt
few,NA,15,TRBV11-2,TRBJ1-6,CASSLSQDLHSPLHF,TGTGCCAGCAGCTTATCCCAAGACCTCCATTCACCCCTCCACTTT
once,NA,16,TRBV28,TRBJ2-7,CASPPLGGGSSYEQYF,TGTGCCAGCCCTCCGTTAGGCGGAGGTAGCTCCTACGAGCAGTACTTC
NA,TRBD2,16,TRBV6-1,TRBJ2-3,CASRPQGTAGWDTQYF,TGTGCCAGCAGACCTCAGGGTACAGCGGGGTGGGATACGCAGTATTTT
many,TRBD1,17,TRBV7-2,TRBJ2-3,CASSLGQGNKKPDTQYF,TGTGCCAGCAGCCTAGGACAGGGGAACAAGAAGCCAGATACGCAGTATTTT
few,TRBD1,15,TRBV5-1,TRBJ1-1,CASSAGQGFDTEAFF,TGCGCCAGCAGCGCCGGACAGGGGTTTGACACTGAAGCTTTCTTT
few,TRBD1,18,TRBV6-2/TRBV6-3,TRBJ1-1,CASSWQSGTGNSNTEAFF,TGTGCCAGCAGTTGGCAATCTGGGACAGGGAATTCGAACACTGAAGCTTTCTTT
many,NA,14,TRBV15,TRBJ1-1,CATSRDAVGTEAFF,TGTGCCACCAGCAGAGATGCAGTGGGGACTGAAGCTTTCTTT
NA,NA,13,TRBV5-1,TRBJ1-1,CASSPGFGTEAFF,TGCGCCAGCAGCCCTGGATTTGGAACTGAAGCTTTCTTT
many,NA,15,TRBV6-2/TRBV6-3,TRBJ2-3,CASSSGLIGTDTQYF,TGTGCCAGCAGCAGCGGACTCATCGGGACAGATACGCAGTATTTT
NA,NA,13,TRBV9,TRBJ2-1,CASSVGRETEQFF,TGTGCCAGCAGCGTAGGGAGGGAAACTGAGCAGTTCTTC
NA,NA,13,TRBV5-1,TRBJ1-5,CASSVGKDQPQHF,TGCGCCAGCAGCGTAGGGAAGGATCAGCCCCAGCATTTT
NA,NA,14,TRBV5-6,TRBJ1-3,CASGGLASGNTIYF,TGTGCCAGCGGGGGACTTGCCTCTGGAAACACCATATATTTT
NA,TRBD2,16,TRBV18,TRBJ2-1,CASSPMKRGDSDEQFF,TGTGCCAGCTCACCAATGAAGCGGGGGGATTCTGATGAGCAGTTCTTC
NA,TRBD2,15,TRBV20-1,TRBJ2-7,CSGYESGVSIYEQYF,TGCAGTGGGTATGAGAGCGGGGTCTCAATCTACGAGCAGTACTTC
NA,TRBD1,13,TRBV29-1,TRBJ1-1,CSVKDRTNTEAFF,TGCAGCGTCAAGGACAGGACGAACACTGAAGCTTTCTTT
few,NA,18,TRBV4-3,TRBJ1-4,CASSQDLSRRVPNEKLFF,TGCGCCAGCAGCCAAGATCTGAGCAGGAGGGTGCCTAATGAAAAACTGTTTTTT
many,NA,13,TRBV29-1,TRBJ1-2,CSVGSDDGYGYTF,TGCAGCGTTGGGTCCGATGACGGCTATGGCTACACCTTC
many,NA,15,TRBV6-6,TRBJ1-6,CASSYPGAADSPLHF,TGTGCCAGCAGTTACCCAGGGGCAGCGGATTCACCCCTCCACTTT
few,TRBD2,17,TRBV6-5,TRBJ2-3,CASSPRLAGAAGDTQYF,TGTGCCAGCAGTCCCCGACTAGCGGGAGCCGCGGGGGATACGCAGTATTTT
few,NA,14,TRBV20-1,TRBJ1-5,CSAARPTGYQPQHF,TGCAGTGCTGCTAGACCGACAGGCTATCAGCCCCAGCATTTT
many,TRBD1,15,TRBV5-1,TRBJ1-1,CASSKGEGARTEAFF,TGCGCCAGCAGCAAAGGGGAGGGGGCGCGAACTGAAGCTTTCTTT
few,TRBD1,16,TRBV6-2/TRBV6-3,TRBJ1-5,CASSGQGTGGGQPQHF,TGTGCCAGCAGCGGACAGGGAACCGGTGGGGGTCAGCCCCAGCATTTT
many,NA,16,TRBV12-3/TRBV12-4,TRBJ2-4,CASEPGLYLAKNIQYF,TGTGCCAGCGAGCCGGGACTCTACCTAGCCAAAAACATTCAGTACTTC
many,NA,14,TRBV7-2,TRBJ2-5,CASSLSIEKETQYF,TGTGCCAGCAGCTTGTCAATTGAGAAAGAGACCCAGTACTTC
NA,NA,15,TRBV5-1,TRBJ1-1,CASSLDRAVGTEAFF,TGCGCCAGCAGCTTGGACAGGGCAGTTGGGACTGAAGCTTTCTTT
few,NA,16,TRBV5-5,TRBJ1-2,CASSFRRPDPGESYTF,TGTGCCAGCAGCTTCCGCCGCCCTGACCCCGGAGAGAGCTACACCTTC
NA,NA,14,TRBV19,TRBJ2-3,CASSHRLDTDTQYF,TGTGCCAGTAGTCACAGGTTGGACACAGATACGCAGTATTTT
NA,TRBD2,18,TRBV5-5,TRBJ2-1,CASSFRREGNSYWNEQFF,TGTGCCAGCAGCTTCAGGCGGGAGGGGAATTCCTACTGGAATGAGCAGTTCTTC
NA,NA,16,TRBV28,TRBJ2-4,CASSLWAFVDKNIQHF,TGTGCCAGCAGTTTATGGGCCTTTGTTGACAAAAACATTCAGCACTTC
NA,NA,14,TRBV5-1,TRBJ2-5,CASSPGGPEETQYF,TGCGCCAGCAGCCCGGGGGGCCCGGAGGAGACCCAGTACTTC